The rows below give T cell receptor beta chains drawn from one sample of a study of human T cells and chemical hapten exposure. One entry per CDR3 protein, called by TCRdb with MiXCR from the RACE reads. The table lists around 56,000 distinct CDR3 sequences, roughly a tenth of them singletons. Source: whole blood, taken in connection with sensitization to the hapten diphenylcyclopropenone (DPC). The receptors were sampled from a man in his forties with alopecia areata. Some clones in this sample may be carry-over from other donors' samples. Each CDR3 is given with its conserved first and last residue. A D gene is named only where the DNA matches it firmly. The size entry is marked missing in some rows and otherwise reads once, few, many or a size class.

d_call | clone_size | j_call | v_call | cdr3_aa | cdr3_nt
- | many | TRBJ2-1 | TRBV2 | CASSALQESSYNEQFF | TGTGCCAGCAGTGCCTTACAAGAAAGCTCCTACAATGAGCAGTTCTTC
TRBD1 | many | TRBJ1-1 | TRBV7-3 | CASSGTGGTEAFF | TGTGCCAGCAGCGGAACAGGGGGCACTGAAGCTTTCTTT
- | - | TRBJ1-5 | TRBV20-1 | CSVGRINQPQHF | TGCAGTGTTGGCAGGATCAATCAGCCCCAGCATTTT
- | few | TRBJ2-7 | TRBV12-3/TRBV12-4 | CASTPTLSSYEQYF | TGTGCCAGCACCCCAACCCTGAGCTCCTACGAGCAGTACTTC
- | - | TRBJ1-3 | TRBV4-3 | CASSQDQVQTSGNTIYF | TGCGCCAGCAGCCAAGATCAGGTGCAGACCTCTGGAAACACCATATATTTT
- | many | TRBJ2-7 | TRBV11-2 | CASSSQGSPPYEQYF | TGTGCCAGCAGCTCACAGGGTTCACCGCCCTACGAGCAGTACTTC
- | - | TRBJ1-1 | TRBV30 | CAWSPREGMNTEAFF | TGTGCCTGGAGTCCCCGGGAGGGGATGAACACTGAAGCTTTCTTT
- | many | TRBJ2-2 | TRBV2 | CASKRVAASLFF | TGTGCCAGCAAGAGGGTAGCGGCTTCCCTGTTTTTT
- | many | TRBJ2-7 | TRBV6-5 | CASSSTGSEQYF | TGTGCCAGCAGTTCTACAGGGTCCGAGCAGTACTTC
- | many | TRBJ2-3 | TRBV2 | CASSPPFTDTQYF | TGTGCCAGCAGTCCGCCCTTCACAGATACGCAGTATTTT
TRBD2 | few | TRBJ2-2 | TRBV27 | CASKKSAPGLAGTGELFF | TGTGCCAGCAAAAAGTCCGCTCCGGGACTAGCCGGCACCGGGGAGCTGTTTTTT
TRBD2 | many | TRBJ2-7 | TRBV7-8 | CASSLSRGGDEQYF | TGTGCCAGCAGCTTATCTAGGGGAGGGGACGAGCAGTACTTC
TRBD1 | - | TRBJ2-1 | TRBV6-5 | CASSYGDGTGPYNEQFF | TGTGCCAGCAGTTACGGAGACGGGACAGGGCCCTACAATGAGCAGTTCTTC
- | many | TRBJ1-1 | TRBV21-1 | CASSKQRTGKAFF | TGTGCCAGCAGCAAACAGCGGACAGGGAAAGCTTTCTTT
TRBD2 | few | TRBJ2-1 | TRBV9 | CASSGLLSGRADNEQFF | TGTGCCAGCAGCGGACTCTTAAGCGGGAGGGCTGACAATGAGCAGTTCTTC
- | many | TRBJ2-3 | TRBV5-1 | CASSLVADTQYF | TGCGCCAGCAGCTTGGTAGCGGATACGCAGTATTTT
TRBD1 | few | TRBJ2-2 | TRBV6-5 | CASMDRRITGELFF | TGTGCCAGCATGGACAGGAGAATCACCGGGGAGCTGTTTTTT
- | few | TRBJ2-2 | TRBV6-2/TRBV6-3 | CASSYVGVRSGELFF | TGTGCCAGCAGTTACGTCGGGGTTCGATCCGGGGAGCTGTTTTTT
- | many | TRBJ2-1 | TRBV13 | CASGREIYNEQFF | TGTGCCAGCGGGCGAGAGATCTACAATGAGCAGTTCTTC
TRBD1 | - | TRBJ1-1 | TRBV6-2/TRBV6-3 | CASYPTGQAATEAFF | TGTGCCAGTTACCCGACAGGGCAGGCGGCCACTGAAGCTTTCTTT
- | few | TRBJ2-4 | TRBV7-3 | CASSLGGPLAKNIQYF | TGTGCCAGCAGCTTAGGGGGCCCACTAGCCAAAAACATTCAGTACTTC
TRBD2 | - | TRBJ2-3 | TRBV5-7 | CASSLGPTSGIAADTQYF | TGTGCCAGCAGCTTGGGGCCTACTAGCGGGATTGCGGCAGATACGCAGTATTTT
TRBD2 | few | TRBJ2-1 | TRBV6-5 | CASSPVPLAGMYNEQFF | TGTGCCAGCAGCCCTGTACCGCTAGCGGGAATGTACAATGAGCAGTTCTTC
- | many | TRBJ2-3 | TRBV11-2 | CASSLARGQSTDTQYF | TGTGCCAGCAGCTTAGCCCGCGGGCAAAGCACAGATACGCAGTATTTT
TRBD1 | - | TRBJ1-2 | TRBV6-5 | CASSSLSGGNYGYTF | TGTGCCAGCAGTTCGCTGTCAGGGGGGAACTATGGCTACACCTTC
TRBD2 | many | TRBJ2-7 | TRBV2 | CASREREGQYEQYF | TGTGCCAGCAGGGAGCGGGAGGGCCAGTACGAGCAGTACTTC
- | - | TRBJ2-5 | TRBV10-3 | CAISESRETQYF | TGTGCCATCAGTGAGTCACGAGAGACCCAGTACTTC
- | - | TRBJ2-5 | TRBV20-1 | CSARPLTSLQETQYF | TGCAGTGCTAGGCCACTGACTAGTCTCCAAGAGACCCAGTACTTC
TRBD1 | many | TRBJ1-2 | TRBV12-3/TRBV12-4 | CASRPTGRYGYTF | TGTGCCAGCAGGCCGACAGGGCGCTATGGCTACACCTTC
- | few | TRBJ1-2 | TRBV20-1 | CSARDQSGPFGYTF | TGCAGTGCTAGAGATCAGTCAGGGCCATTTGGCTACACCTTC
- | many | TRBJ2-1 | TRBV6-6 | CASSYLGPPNEQFF | TGTGCCAGCAGTTACCTGGGACCACCGAATGAGCAGTTCTTC
- | many | TRBJ2-7 | TRBV15 | CATSGPRDIHEQYF | TGTGCCACCAGCGGACCACGAGATATCCACGAGCAGTACTTC
- | few | TRBJ2-6 | TRBV3-1 | CASSQGGSGANVLTF | TGTGCCAGCAGCCAAGGGGGTTCTGGGGCCAACGTCCTGACTTTC
- | few | TRBJ1-6 | TRBV3-1 | CASSLTDSANSPLHF | TGTGCCAGCAGCCTCACGGACAGCGCTAATTCACCCCTCCACTTT
- | - | TRBJ2-1 | TRBV7-8 | CASSLEGPSYNEQFF | TGTGCCAGCAGCTTAGAGGGACCCAGCTACAATGAGCAGTTCTTC
TRBD2 | medium-sized | TRBJ2-5 | TRBV9 | CASSFGTSGDQETQYF | TGTGCCAGCAGCTTCGGGACTAGCGGAGACCAAGAGACCCAGTACTTC